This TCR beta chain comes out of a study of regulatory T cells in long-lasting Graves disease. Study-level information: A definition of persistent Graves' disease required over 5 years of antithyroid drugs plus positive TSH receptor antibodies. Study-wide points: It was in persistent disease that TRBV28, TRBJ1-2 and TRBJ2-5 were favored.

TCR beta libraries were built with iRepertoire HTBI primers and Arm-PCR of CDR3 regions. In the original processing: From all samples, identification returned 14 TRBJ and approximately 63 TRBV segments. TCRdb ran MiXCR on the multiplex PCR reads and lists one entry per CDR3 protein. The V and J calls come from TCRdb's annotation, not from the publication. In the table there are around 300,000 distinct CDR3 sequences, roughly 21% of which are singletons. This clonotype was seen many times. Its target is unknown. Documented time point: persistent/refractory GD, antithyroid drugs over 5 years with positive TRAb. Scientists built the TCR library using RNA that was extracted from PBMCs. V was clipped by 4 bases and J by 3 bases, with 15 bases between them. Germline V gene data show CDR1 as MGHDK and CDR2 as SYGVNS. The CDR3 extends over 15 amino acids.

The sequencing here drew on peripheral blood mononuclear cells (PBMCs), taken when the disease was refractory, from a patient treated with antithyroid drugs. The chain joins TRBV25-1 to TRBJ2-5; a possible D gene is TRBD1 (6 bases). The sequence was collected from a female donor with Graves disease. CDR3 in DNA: TGTGCCAGCAGTGGGGCAGGGGCTGGGGAAGAGACCCAGTACTTC. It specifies CASSGAGAGEETQYF. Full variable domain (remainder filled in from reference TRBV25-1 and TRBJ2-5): EADIYQTPRYLVIGTGKKITLECSQTMGHDKMYWYQQDPGMELHLIHYSYGVNSTEKGDLSSESTVSRIRTEHFPLTLESARPSHTSQYLCASSGAGAGEETQYFGPGTRLLVL.